This TCR beta chain was sequenced for a study of blood T cells in healthy people across ages. This clonotype turned up a few times. The CDR3 runs to 8 residues. Alongside a J-beta primer mix, a sample-barcoded 5' primer served in a second PCR lasting roughly 6 to 11 cycles. Tags on each cDNA molecule came from a template-switch adaptor with 12 random nucleotides. A single record per CDR3 protein comes from TCRdb applying MiXCR to the 5' RACE reads. Among approximately 800,000 distinct CDR3 sequences listed, around 24% were seen once. Every donor gave approximately 10 milliliters of peripheral blood. These data were also filed under a second study, of T cells of mothers and their children. As that study records: Unrelated pairs and related pairs have their TCR recombination output shaped similarly by thymic selection.

The clonotype was recovered from a boy aged 5-17 years in good health. This chain links TRBV21-1 with TRBJ1-6. TRBV21-1 has pseudogene status. Specimen: blood. CDR3 amino acids: CACKPLHF. In DNA, the CDR3 is TGTGCCTGCAAGCCCCTCCACTTT.